The rows below give T cell receptor beta chains drawn from one sample of a study of T cell changes during pregnancy in multiple sclerosis. Sequencing was performed with immunoSEQ multiplex PCR; in TCRdb, only in-frame clones are kept and a portion is missing. The table includes about 43,000 clones, approximately 91% detected once. The specimen sequenced was PBMCs (not recorded whether the cells were cultured). All receptors derive from a female donor with multiple sclerosis, enrolled in a pregnancy study. CDR3s include the opening cysteine and the closing phenylalanine or tryptophan. D genes are given only for firm matches. Not all rows give a size; the values are once, few, many and, for expanded clones, a class.

D gene	V gene	clone size	J gene	CDR3 DNA	CDR3 protein
.	TRBV7-2	.	TRBJ2-5	TGTGCCAGCAGCTACCGGACGGCGGAAGAGACCCAGTACTTC	CASSYRTAEETQYF
TRBD1	TRBV27	once	TRBJ2-7	TGTGCCAGCAGTTTATGGTGGGGACAGAACTACGAGCAGTACTTC	CASSLWWGQNYEQYF
.	TRBV15	.	TRBJ1-2	TGTGCCACCAGCCCCGAAAGGGGGGGAGGGTACCTTTCTAACTATGGCTACACCTTC	CATSPERGGGYLSNYGYTF
.	TRBV6-4	few	TRBJ1-3	TGTGCCAGCAGTGACTCGGCAGCCTCTGGAAACACCATATATTTT	CASSDSAASGNTIYF
.	TRBV6-5	.	TRBJ2-1	TGTGCCAGCAGTTACCATGACAAATACAATGAGCAGTTCTTC	CASSYHDKYNEQFF
.	TRBV7-9	.	TRBJ1-4	TGTGCCAGCAGCTGGGGGGGTAGTCATGAAAAACTGTTTTTT	CASSWGGSHEKLFF
.	TRBV5-6	.	TRBJ1-1	TGTGCCAGCAGCCAACAGGGAGGGGTCGGAGCTTTCTTT	CASSQQGGVGAFF
.	TRBV5-1	.	TRBJ1-4	TGCGCCAGCTGCCGGGATCCAAATGAAAAACTGTTTTTT	CASCRDPNEKLFF
TRBD2	TRBV4-1	.	TRBJ2-2	TGCGCCAGCAGCCCGGGACACATGATTCGGGGACTAGCAGACACCGGGGAGCTGTTTTTT	CASSPGHMIRGLADTGELFF
.	TRBV4-3	.	TRBJ2-3	TGCGCCAGCAGCCAAGAGGGTACGGGCACAGATACGCAGTATTTT	CASSQEGTGTDTQYF
TRBD2	TRBV6-4	.	TRBJ2-3	TGTGCCAGCAGTGACTCGGCGGGAGCGGGGTCAGATACGCAGTATTTT	CASSDSAGAGSDTQYF
.	TRBV30	few	TRBJ1-1	TGTGCCCACAAATTCTACGGGGGGAACACTGAAGCTTTCTTT	CAHKFYGGNTEAFF
TRBD2	TRBV15	.	TRBJ2-5	TGTGCCACCAGCGGGACTAGCGGGAGGCTCCCCCAAGAGACCCAGTACTTC	CATSGTSGRLPQETQYF
TRBD2	TRBV7-2	.	TRBJ2-5	TGTGCCAGCAGCTCCTGGACTAGCGGTCATCAAGAGACCCAGTACTTC	CASSSWTSGHQETQYF
.	TRBV5-1	.	TRBJ1-1	TGCGCCAGCAGCTTGGCCCCTCGGGGGAACACTGAAGCTTTCTTT	CASSLAPRGNTEAFF
TRBD2	TRBV11-2	.	TRBJ2-7	TGTGCCAGCAGCCCACGCGGGGGGGCTTACGAAGGGCAGTACTTC	CASSPRGGAYEGQYF
TRBD2	TRBV6-1	.	TRBJ2-7	TGTGCCAGCACTACGACTAGCGGGTATTCCTACGAGCAGTACTTC	CASTTTSGYSYEQYF
.	TRBV7-7	.	TRBJ2-2	TGTGCTAGCGCCCCTGGGGGCAACACCGGGGAGCTGTTTTTT	CASAPGGNTGELFF
TRBD2	TRBV19	.	TRBJ2-1	TGTGCCAGTAGTATATCGGGACTACTAAACAATGAGCAGTTCTTC	CASSISGLLNNEQFF
TRBD1	TRBV6-1	.	TRBJ2-3	TGTGCCAGCAGTGATCCAACCGGGACAGAAGGGACAGATACGCAGTATTTT	CASSDPTGTEGTDTQYF
TRBD2	TRBV30	.	TRBJ2-2	TGTGCCTGGATTACTAGCGCGAACACCGGGGAGCTGTTTTTT	CAWITSANTGELFF
TRBD2	TRBV29-1	.	TRBJ2-7	TGCAGCGTTGAAGCTGCCGCTTTAAGCGGGATCTCCTACGAGCAGTACTTC	CSVEAAALSGISYEQYF
TRBD1	TRBV6-1	.	TRBJ2-7	TGTGCCAGCAGTGAAGGACAGGGGGCGTACGAGCAGTACTTC	CASSEGQGAYEQYF
TRBD1	TRBV7-6	.	TRBJ1-4	TGTGCCAGCAGCTTAGTGAGGGACAGGGGGCTTGAAAAACTGTTTTTT	CASSLVRDRGLEKLFF
.	TRBV5-1	.	TRBJ2-7	TGCGCCAGCAGCTTGGGTGGGTACGAGCAGTACTTC	CASSLGGYEQYF
TRBD1	TRBV30	.	TRBJ2-7	TGTGCCACAAGGATCGAAATCAAAACCGGGACAGTAGGGGAGCAGTACTTC	CATRIEIKTGTVGEQYF
TRBD2	TRBV7-2	.	TRBJ2-1	TGTGCCAGCAGCTTTGGACTAGCGGCCTACAATGAGCAGTTCTTC	CASSFGLAAYNEQFF
.	TRBV4-1	few	TRBJ1-5	TGCGCCAGCAGCCAAGATAACAATCAGCCCCAGCATTTT	CASSQDNNQPQHF
.	TRBV7-2	.	TRBJ2-1	TGTGCCAGCAGCCGTGGTCACAATGAGCAGTTCTTC	CASSRGHNEQFF
TRBD1	TRBV2	.	TRBJ1-2	TGTGCCAGCAGCCCCGGACAGGGATCCTATGGCTACACCTTC	CASSPGQGSYGYTF
.	TRBV5-6	.	TRBJ2-6	TGTGCCAGCAGCCTGGACACTTCATCTGGGGCCAACGTCCTGACTTTC	CASSLDTSSGANVLTF
.	TRBV5-1	.	TRBJ2-7	TGCGCCAGCAGCACAACAACAGGAGTCCCAGGGGAGCAGTACTTC	CASSTTTGVPGEQYF
.	TRBV9	.	TRBJ1-1	TGTGCCAGCAGACCGGATTCAGGGGCAGGAACTGAAGCTTTCTTT	CASRPDSGAGTEAFF
TRBD1	TRBV29-1	.	TRBJ1-1	TGCAGCGGAGGACAGGGAAACACTGAAGCTTTCTTT	CSGGQGNTEAFF
TRBD1	TRBV4-1	few	TRBJ1-2	TGCGCCAGCAGCACAAGGACAGGGGATAACTATGGCTACACCTTC	CASSTRTGDNYGYTF
.	TRBV6-1	.	TRBJ1-1	TGTGCCAGCAGCGGCCCTCTAACCCCGCGCACTGAAGCTTTCTTT	CASSGPLTPRTEAFF
TRBD2	TRBV5-5	.	TRBJ2-7	TGTGCCAGCAGCTTAATGCTAGCGGGAGGGTACGAGCAGTACTTC	CASSLMLAGGYEQYF
TRBD1	TRBV10-2	.	TRBJ1-1	TGCGCCAGCAGCCAGGGGGCTGGCGACACTGAAGCTTTCTTT	CASSQGAGDTEAFF
.	TRBV15	.	TRBJ1-1	TGTGCCACCAGCGCAAAGATGGCGGGCGCGAACACTGAAGCTTTCTTT	CATSAKMAGANTEAFF
.	TRBV2	.	TRBJ1-2	TGTGCCAGCAGTGAGGATAACTATGGCTACACCTTC	CASSEDNYGYTF
.	TRBV5-6	.	TRBJ2-7	TGTGCCAGCAGCTGGGGCTCGGGGGACGAGCAGTACTTC	CASSWGSGDEQYF
.	TRBV27	.	TRBJ1-4	TGTGCCAGCAAGACATTCGGCAGTGCAACTAATGAAAAACTGTTTTTT	CASKTFGSATNEKLFF
.	TRBV7-2	.	TRBJ2-4	TGTGCCAGCAGCTTCCAAAACATTCAGTACTTC	CASSFQNIQYF
TRBD1	TRBV5-1	.	TRBJ2-3	TGCGCCAGCAGCTTGGCCAGGGGACAGGGATCCACAGATACGCAGTATTTT	CASSLARGQGSTDTQYF
.	TRBV7-9	.	TRBJ2-1	TGTGCCAGCAGCTTACTAGCATCGGGGGCCGATGAGCAGTTCTTC	CASSLLASGADEQFF